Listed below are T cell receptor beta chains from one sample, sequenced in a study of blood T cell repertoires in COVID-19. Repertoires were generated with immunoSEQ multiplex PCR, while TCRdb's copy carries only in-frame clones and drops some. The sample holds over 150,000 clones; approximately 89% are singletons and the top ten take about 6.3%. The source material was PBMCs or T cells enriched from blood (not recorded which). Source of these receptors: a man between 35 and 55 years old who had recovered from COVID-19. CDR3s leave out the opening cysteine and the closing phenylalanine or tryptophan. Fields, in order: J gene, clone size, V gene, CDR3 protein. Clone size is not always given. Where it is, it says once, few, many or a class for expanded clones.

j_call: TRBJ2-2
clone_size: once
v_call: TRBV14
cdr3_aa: ASSQDRGGHRELF

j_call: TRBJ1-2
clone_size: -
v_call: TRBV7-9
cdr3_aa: ASSLGMGGPNYGYT

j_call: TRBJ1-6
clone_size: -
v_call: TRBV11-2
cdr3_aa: ASSLDPFLQGSGDSPLH

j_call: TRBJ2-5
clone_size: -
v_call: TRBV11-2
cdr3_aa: ASSSGGASGGTQY

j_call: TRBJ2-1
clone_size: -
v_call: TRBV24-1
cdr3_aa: ATSDLPDNEQF

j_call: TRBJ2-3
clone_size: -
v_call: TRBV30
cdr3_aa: ASNQLAGSTDTQY

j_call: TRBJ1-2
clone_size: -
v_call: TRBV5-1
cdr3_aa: ASSLLRRNGYT

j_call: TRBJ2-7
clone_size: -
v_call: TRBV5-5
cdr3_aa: ASSAATGAYEQY

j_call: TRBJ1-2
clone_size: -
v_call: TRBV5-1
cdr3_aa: ASSLVSRTGGAGGYT

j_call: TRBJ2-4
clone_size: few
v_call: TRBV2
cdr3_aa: ATETGTKNIQY

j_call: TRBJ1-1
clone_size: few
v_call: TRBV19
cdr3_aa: ASSRTGESTEAF

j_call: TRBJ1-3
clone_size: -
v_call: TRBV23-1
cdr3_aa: ASSHPDRHSSGNTIY

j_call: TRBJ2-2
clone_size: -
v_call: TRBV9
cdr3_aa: ASSVANTATGELF

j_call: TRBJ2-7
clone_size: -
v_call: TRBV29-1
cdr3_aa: SVEYSPNEQY

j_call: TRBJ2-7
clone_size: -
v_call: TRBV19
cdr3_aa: ASSTSGKSSYEQY

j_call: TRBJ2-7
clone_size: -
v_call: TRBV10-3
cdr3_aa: AIRREREQY

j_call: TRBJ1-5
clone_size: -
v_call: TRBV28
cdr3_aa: ASRRFTQQPQH

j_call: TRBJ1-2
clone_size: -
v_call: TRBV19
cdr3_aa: ASNSGGLNYGYT

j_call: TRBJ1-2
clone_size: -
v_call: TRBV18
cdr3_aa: ASSPDSAYGYT

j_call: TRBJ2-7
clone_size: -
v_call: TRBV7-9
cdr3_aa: ASSDSDRTYEQY

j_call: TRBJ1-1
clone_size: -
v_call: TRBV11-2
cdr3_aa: ASSRVLGAYTEAF

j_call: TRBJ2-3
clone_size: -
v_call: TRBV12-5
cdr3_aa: ASGLTVSTDTQY

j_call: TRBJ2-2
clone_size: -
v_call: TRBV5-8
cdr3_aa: ASHTGMNTGELF

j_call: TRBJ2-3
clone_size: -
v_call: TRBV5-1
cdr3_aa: ASTTTRSSTDTQY

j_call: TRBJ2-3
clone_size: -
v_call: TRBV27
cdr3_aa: ASSRQFSDTQY

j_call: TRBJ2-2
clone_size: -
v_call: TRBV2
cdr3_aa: ASSAGITGELF

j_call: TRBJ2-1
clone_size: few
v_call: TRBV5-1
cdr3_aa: ASSVQAGGSHNEQF

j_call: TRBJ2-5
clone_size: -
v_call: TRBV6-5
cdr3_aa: ASSHPPEETQY

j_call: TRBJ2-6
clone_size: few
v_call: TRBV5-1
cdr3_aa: ASSWYRGAGANVLT

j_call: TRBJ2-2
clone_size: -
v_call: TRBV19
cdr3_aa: ASSIRGAGGELF

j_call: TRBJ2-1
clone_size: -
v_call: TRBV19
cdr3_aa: ASSTGQGIYNEQF

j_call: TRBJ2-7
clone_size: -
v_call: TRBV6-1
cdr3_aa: ASSDPGGYEQY

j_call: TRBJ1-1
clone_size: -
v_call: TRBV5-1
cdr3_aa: ASSVGTGGKKVSAF

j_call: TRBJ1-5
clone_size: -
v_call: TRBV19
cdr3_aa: ASSPRAGLNQPQH

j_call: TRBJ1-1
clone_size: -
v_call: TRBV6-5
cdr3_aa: ASSYWGETAEAF

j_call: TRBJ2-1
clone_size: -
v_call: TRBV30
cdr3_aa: AWSVKGQDNEQF

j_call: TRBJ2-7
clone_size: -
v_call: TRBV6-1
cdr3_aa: ASSETAGYEQY

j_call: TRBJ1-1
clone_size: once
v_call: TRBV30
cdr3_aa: AWRRQGTVNTEAF

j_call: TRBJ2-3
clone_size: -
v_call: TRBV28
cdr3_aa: ASSWGNTDTQY

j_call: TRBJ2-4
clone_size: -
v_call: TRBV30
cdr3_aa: ASTGELAKNIQY

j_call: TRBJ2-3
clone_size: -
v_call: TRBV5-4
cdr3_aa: ASSLDGSTDTQY